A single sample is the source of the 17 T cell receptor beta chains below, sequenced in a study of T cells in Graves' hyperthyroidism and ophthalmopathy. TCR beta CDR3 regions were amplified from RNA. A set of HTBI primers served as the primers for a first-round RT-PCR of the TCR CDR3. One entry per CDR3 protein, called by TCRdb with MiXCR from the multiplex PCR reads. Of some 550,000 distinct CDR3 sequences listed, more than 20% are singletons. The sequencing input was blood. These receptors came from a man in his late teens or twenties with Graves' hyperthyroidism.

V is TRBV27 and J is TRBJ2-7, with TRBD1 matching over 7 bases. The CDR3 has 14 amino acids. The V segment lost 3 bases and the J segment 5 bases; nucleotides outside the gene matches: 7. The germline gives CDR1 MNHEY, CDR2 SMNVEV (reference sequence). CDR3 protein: CASSFQTGHHEQYF. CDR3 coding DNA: TGTGCCAGCAGTTTTCAGACAGGGCACCACGAGCAGTACTTC.

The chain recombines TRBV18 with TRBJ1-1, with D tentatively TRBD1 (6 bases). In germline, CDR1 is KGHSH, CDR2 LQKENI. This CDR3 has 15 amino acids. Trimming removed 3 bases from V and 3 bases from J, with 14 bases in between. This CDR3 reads CASSPLRQVDTEAFF. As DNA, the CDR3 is TGTGCCAGCTCACCCCTTCGACAGGTTGACACTGAAGCTTTCTTT.

CDR3 nucleotides: TGTGCCAGCTCACCAAGCCAGTCGTGGGAGCAGTACTTC. It is translated as CASSPSQSWEQYF. The chain employs TRBV18 and TRBJ2-7; no firm D call. V was trimmed by 2 bases and J by 7 bases, leaving 12 bases between them. Germline assignment: CDR1 KGHSH and CDR2 LQKENI. The CDR3 totals 13 residues.

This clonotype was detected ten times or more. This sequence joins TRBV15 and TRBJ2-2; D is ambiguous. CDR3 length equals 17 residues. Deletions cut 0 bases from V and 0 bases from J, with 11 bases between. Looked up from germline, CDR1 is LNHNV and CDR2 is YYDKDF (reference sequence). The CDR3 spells CATSRDGSIANTGELFF. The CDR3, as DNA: TGTGCCACCAGCAGAGATGGGTCCATCGCGAACACCGGGGAGCTGTTTTTT.

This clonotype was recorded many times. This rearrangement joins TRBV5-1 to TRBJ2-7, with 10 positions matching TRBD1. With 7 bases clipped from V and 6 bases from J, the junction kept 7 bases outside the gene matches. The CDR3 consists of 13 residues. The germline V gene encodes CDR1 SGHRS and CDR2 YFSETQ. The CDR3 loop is CASAPGQGREQYF. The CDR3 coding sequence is TGCGCCAGCGCTCCGGGACAGGGGCGCGAGCAGTACTTC.

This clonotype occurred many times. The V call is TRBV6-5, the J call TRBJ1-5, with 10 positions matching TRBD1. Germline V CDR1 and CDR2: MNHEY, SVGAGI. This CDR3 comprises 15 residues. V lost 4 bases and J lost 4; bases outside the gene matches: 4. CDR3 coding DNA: TGTGCCAGCAGTTCTGGGACAGGGGTAAATCAGCCCCAGCATTTT. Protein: CASSSGTGVNQPQHF.

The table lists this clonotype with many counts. CDR3 sequence: CATSGWERTANTEAFF. The CDR3 coding sequence is TGTGCCACCAGCGGATGGGAAAGGACGGCGAACACTGAAGCTTTCTTT. The chain joins TRBV15 to TRBJ1-1; D is ambiguous. The CDR3 is 16 residues long. The V gene's germline CDR1 is LNHNV and CDR2 YYDKDF (reference sequence). Deletions cut 5 bases from V and 1 base from J, with 17 bases between.

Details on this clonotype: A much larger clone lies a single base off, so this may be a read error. CDR3 loop: CASSSRDRVTGELSF. CDR3 nucleotide sequence: TGTGCCAGCAGTTCGAGGGACAGGGTCACCGGGGAGCTGTCTTTT. This rearrangement joins TRBV28 to TRBJ2-2; TRBD1 matches at 9 bases. The germline V gene encodes CDR1 MDHEN and CDR2 SYDVKM. The CDR3 contains 15 residues.

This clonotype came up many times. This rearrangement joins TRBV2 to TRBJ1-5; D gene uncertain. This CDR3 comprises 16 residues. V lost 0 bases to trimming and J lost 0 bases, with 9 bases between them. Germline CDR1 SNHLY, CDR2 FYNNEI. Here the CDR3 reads CASSEAGVISNQPQHF. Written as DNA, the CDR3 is TGTGCCAGCAGTGAAGCGGGAGTGATTAGCAATCAGCCCCAGCATTTT. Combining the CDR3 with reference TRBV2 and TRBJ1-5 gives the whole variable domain EPEVTQTPSHQVTQMGQEVILRCVPISNHLYFYWYRQILGQKVEFLVSFYNNEISEKSEIFDDQFSVERPDGSNFTLKIRSTKLEDSAMYFCASSEAGVISNQPQHFGDGTRLSIL.

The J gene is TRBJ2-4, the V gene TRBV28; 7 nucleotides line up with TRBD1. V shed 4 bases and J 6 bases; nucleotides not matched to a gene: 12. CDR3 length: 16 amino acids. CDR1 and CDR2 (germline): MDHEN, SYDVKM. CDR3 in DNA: TGTGCCAGCAGTTCCTATTCTGGGACAGCGATAAACATTCAGTACTTC. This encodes CASSSYSGTAINIQYF.

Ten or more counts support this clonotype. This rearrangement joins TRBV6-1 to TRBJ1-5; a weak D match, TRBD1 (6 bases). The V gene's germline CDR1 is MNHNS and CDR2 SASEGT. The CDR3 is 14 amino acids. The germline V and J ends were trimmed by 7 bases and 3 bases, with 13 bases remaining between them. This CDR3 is CASKTTGFNQPQHF. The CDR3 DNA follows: TGTGCCAGCAAGACCACAGGGTTCAATCAGCCCCAGCATTTT.

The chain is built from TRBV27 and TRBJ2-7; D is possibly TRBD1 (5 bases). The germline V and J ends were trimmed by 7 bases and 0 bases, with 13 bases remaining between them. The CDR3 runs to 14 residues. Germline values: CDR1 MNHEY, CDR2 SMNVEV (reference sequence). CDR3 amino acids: CASTRTPSSYEQYF. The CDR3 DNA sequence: TGTGCCAGCACCCGGACACCGAGCTCCTACGAGCAGTACTTC.

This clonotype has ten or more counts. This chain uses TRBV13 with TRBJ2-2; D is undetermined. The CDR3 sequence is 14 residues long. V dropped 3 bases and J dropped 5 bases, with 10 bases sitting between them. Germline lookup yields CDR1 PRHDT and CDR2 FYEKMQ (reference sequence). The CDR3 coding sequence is TGTGCCAGCAGCTTTCTAGGCGGAACCGGGGAGCTGTTTTTT. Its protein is CASSFLGGTGELFF.

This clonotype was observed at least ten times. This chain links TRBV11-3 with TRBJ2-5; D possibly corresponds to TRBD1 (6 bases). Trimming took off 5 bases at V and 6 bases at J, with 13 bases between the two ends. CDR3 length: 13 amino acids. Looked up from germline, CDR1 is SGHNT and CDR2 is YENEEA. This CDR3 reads CASSTRGDKTQYF. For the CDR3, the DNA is TGTGCCAGCAGCACCAGGGGTGACAAGACCCAGTACTTC.

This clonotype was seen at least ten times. DNA for the CDR3: TGTGCCAGCAGTAGCGGACAGGGCGCTGAAGCTTTCTTT. Protein product: CASSSGQGAEAFF. This chain connects TRBV28 to TRBJ1-1; 8 positions agree with TRBD1. The CDR3 runs to 13 residues. Trimming removed 5 bases from V and 6 bases from J; junction bases left unmatched: 5. Germline-derived CDR1 and CDR2 are MDHEN and SYDVKM.

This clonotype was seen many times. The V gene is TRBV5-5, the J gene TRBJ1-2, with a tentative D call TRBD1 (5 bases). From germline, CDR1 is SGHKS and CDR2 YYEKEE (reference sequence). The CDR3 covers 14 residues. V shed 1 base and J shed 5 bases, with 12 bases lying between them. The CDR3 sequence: CASSLNRRQYGYTF. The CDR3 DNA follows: TGTGCCAGCAGCTTGAACAGGCGTCAGTATGGCTACACCTTC.

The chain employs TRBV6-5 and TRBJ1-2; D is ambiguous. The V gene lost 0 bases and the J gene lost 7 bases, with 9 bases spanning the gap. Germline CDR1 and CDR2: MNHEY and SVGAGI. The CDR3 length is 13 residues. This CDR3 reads CASSYSNQVGYTF. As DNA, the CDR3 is TGTGCCAGCAGTTACTCGAACCAAGTTGGCTACACCTTC.